Below are 28 T cell receptor beta chains sequenced from a single sample in a study of cytomegalovirus exposure and HLA in healthy donors. It was with 60 Vbeta and 13 Jbeta primers that the PCR ran. Sequencing was performed with immunoSEQ multiplex PCR; in TCRdb, only in-frame clones are kept and a portion is missing. The table records approximately 110,000 clones, about 81% of them present only once. Sequencing input: PBMCs. The receptors shown here come from a young woman in good health and CMV-seronegative.

This clone was seen only a few times. V is TRBV2 and J is TRBJ1-4, with a weak D call TRBD1 (5 bases). This CDR3 contains 15 residues. Deletions cut 1 base from V and 7 bases from J, with 13 bases between. The germline CDR1 and CDR2 sequences are SNHLY and FYNNEI. Here the CDR3 reads CASSEDWGVGEKLFF. Written as DNA, the CDR3 is TGTGCCAGCAGTGAAGATTGGGGGGTAGGTGAAAAACTGTTTTTT.

The chain employs TRBV7-9 and TRBJ1-3; the match to TRBD1 covers 9 bases. Germline V lookup: CDR1 SEHNR, CDR2 FQNEAQ (reference sequence). CDR3 length: 15 residues. J was trimmed by 3 bases and V by 5 bases; bases with no gene match: 5. The CDR3: CASSTRDRVGNTIYF. CDR3 in DNA: TGTGCCAGCAGCACCCGGGACAGGGTTGGAAACACCATATATTTT.

This rearrangement joins TRBV15 to TRBJ2-3, with 12 bases identical to TRBD2. The CDR3 spans 18 residues. Germline V gene sequence: CDR1 LNHNV, CDR2 YYDKDF (reference sequence). Trimming cost V 0 bases and J 6 bases; bases outside gene matches: 10. The CDR3 nucleotides are TGTGCCACCAGCAGAGATCCCACCACTAGCGGGAGGTCGGATACGCAGTATTTT. Translation: CATSRDPTTSGRSDTQYF.

V and J are TRBV4-3 and TRBJ2-5, with a weak D call TRBD1 (5 bases). Looked up from germline, CDR1 is LGHNA and CDR2 is YSLEER. The V gene lost 1 base and the J gene lost 5 bases, with 14 bases spanning the gap. The CDR3 runs 15 residues. The CDR3 DNA follows: TGCGCCAGCAGCCAAGTCCCCAGGGTCGAGGAGACCCAGTACTTC. Protein product: CASSQVPRVEETQYF.

This chain links TRBV7-6 with TRBJ2-3; 8 nucleotides align to TRBD2. The V gene's germline CDR1 is SGHVS and CDR2 FNYEAQ. The CDR3 contains 15 residues. The junction had 4 bases not matched to a gene; V was cut back by 5 bases and J by 0 bases. Here the CDR3 DNA reads TGTGCCAGCAGCCCCACGGGGGGGAGCACAGATACGCAGTATTTT. Protein: CASSPTGGSTDTQYF.

This clone is a singleton in its sample. This chain links TRBV6-4 with TRBJ2-1; tentative D call: TRBD1 (6 bases). Looked up from germline, CDR1 is MRHNA and CDR2 is SNTAGT. Trimming shortened V by 5 bases and J by 1 base, and 12 bases separated the two germline ends. The CDR3 covers 15 residues. The CDR3 protein is CASSTGQSSYNEQFF. The CDR3 DNA is TGTGCCAGCAGTACCGGACAGTCTTCCTACAATGAGCAGTTCTTC.

The chain combines TRBV4-1 with TRBJ2-2; D gene unclear. Trimming took 0 bases from V and 4 from J, leaving 9 bases between them. This CDR3 has 15 residues. Looked up from germline, CDR1 is MGHRA and CDR2 is YSYEKL. The CDR3 nucleotides read TGCGCCAGCAGCCAAGAGGGTGGAGTCACCGGGGAGCTGTTTTTT. Residues: CASSQEGGVTGELFF.

V and J are TRBV11-2 and TRBJ1-3; perhaps TRBD1 as D (6 bases). CDR3 length: 15 residues. Trimming cost V 4 bases and J 4 bases, with 14 bases left between them. CDR1 is SGHAT, CDR2 FQNNGV, per germline. The CDR3 here is CASSSLTGSGNTIYF. As DNA, the CDR3 is TGTGCCAGCAGCTCACTAACAGGGTCCGGAAACACCATATATTTT.

The rearrangement uses TRBV5-1 and TRBJ1-1, with D perhaps matching TRBD1 (5 bases). Per the germline V gene, CDR1 is SGHRS and CDR2 is YFSETQ. The V end lost 4 bases, the J end lost 1 base, and 11 bases lay between the germline ends. There are 14 residues in the CDR3. CDR3 protein: CASSPGHSNTEAFF. The CDR3 coding sequence is TGCGCCAGCAGCCCCGGACATTCGAACACTGAAGCTTTCTTT.

This chain uses TRBV11-2 with TRBJ2-3; 11 bases match TRBD1. The CDR3 consists of 14 residues. The V gene end was trimmed by 5 bases and the J gene end by 4 bases; junction bases not matched to a gene: 2. Germline CDR1 is SGHAT and CDR2 is FQNNGV. The CDR3 reads CASSPGQGADTQYF. DNA for the CDR3: TGTGCCAGCAGCCCGGGACAGGGGGCAGATACGCAGTATTTT.

In this sample, this clone turned up a few times. This chain links TRBV15 with TRBJ1-5; D remains ambiguous. The CDR3 is 16 amino acids. V dropped 0 bases and J dropped 7 bases, with 16 bases sitting between them. Germline CDR1 and CDR2: LNHNV and YYDKDF (reference sequence). The CDR3 nucleotides read TGTGCCACCAGCAGAGATCCCACTTCCTTCCGACAGCCCCAGCATTTT. This gives the protein CATSRDPTSFRQPQHF.

The genes are TRBV6-5 and TRBJ1-2; D is unclear. Trimming took off 2 bases at V and 7 bases at J, with 11 bases between the two ends. Germline V lookup: CDR1 MNHEY, CDR2 SVGAGI. The CDR3 covers 13 residues. CDR3 residues: CASSYPGNSGYTF. CDR3 in DNA: TGTGCCAGCAGTTACCCGGGGAATAGTGGCTACACCTTC.

This clone was picked up a small number of times. The chain links TRBV5-1 to TRBJ2-5; 9 nucleotides agree with TRBD2. Looked up from germline, CDR1 is SGHRS and CDR2 is YFSETQ. The length of the CDR3 is 16 residues. V lost 7 bases to trimming and J lost 5 bases; unmatched junction nucleotides: 15. This CDR3 is CASGTLAGAGRETQYF. The CDR3 DNA follows: TGCGCCAGCGGGACACTAGCGGGCGCCGGACGGGAGACCCAGTACTTC.

The rearrangement uses TRBV28 and TRBJ2-7; D is ambiguous. V gave up 6 bases and J gave up 1 base, with 13 bases separating them. Germline CDR1 reads MDHEN; CDR2 reads SYDVKM. The CDR3 loop spans 14 amino acids. The CDR3: CASSSMRRSYEQYF. The CDR3 bases are TGTGCCAGCAGCTCGATGCGCCGATCCTACGAGCAGTACTTC.

The V gene is TRBV28, the J gene TRBJ1-3; no reliable D call. The CDR3 extends over 14 amino acids. V dropped 3 bases and J dropped 0 bases, with 6 bases sitting between them. The germline V gene has CDR1 MDHEN and CDR2 SYDVKM. In DNA, the CDR3 is TGTGCCAGCAGTTTTCTCCTCTCTGGAAACACCATATATTTT. This encodes CASSFLLSGNTIYF. Looking up the rest from reference TRBV28 and TRBJ1-3 gives the full variable domain: DVKVTQSSRYLVKRTGEKVFLECVQDMDHENMFWYRQDPGLGLRLIYFSYDVKMKEKGDIPEGYSVSREKKERFSLILESASTNQTSMYLCASSFLLSGNTIYFGEGSWLTVV.

This rearrangement joins TRBV27 to TRBJ2-3; perhaps TRBD2 as D (6 bases). V was cut by 4 bases and J by 2 bases, with 13 bases left in between. This CDR3 contains 15 residues. CDR1 is MNHEY and CDR2 is SMNVEV in the germline V gene (reference sequence). The CDR3 region has the DNA TGTGCCAGCAGTTCGGCGGGGATCCCCACAGATACGCAGTATTTT. Its protein product is CASSSAGIPTDTQYF.

This clone was recorded once. The V and J genes are TRBV5-8 and TRBJ1-1; 9 nucleotides match TRBD1. Germline V lookup: CDR1 SGHTS, CDR2 YDEGEE. The J segment lost 1 base and the V segment lost 4 bases, leaving 8 bases of the junction unmatched. The CDR3 spans 16 residues. This CDR3 is CASSLRPGQGNTEAFF. In DNA form, the CDR3 reads TGTGCCAGCAGCCTCCGCCCGGGACAGGGGAACACTGAAGCTTTCTTT. Full variable domain (missing parts from reference TRBV5-8 and TRBJ1-1): EAGVTQSPTHLIKTRGQQATLRCSPISGHTSVYWYQQALGLGLQFLLWYDEGEERNRGNFPPRFSGRQFPNYSSELNVNALELEDSALYLCASSLRPGQGNTEAFFGQGTRLTVV.

V usage is TRBV29-1 and J usage is TRBJ2-2; D unresolved. The V and J ends lost 2 bases and 1 base respectively, with 5 bases between them. Germline V gene lookup returns CDR1 SQVTM and CDR2 ANQGSEA. This CDR3 has 13 amino acids. Here the CDR3 reads CSVEQENTGELFF. The DNA of the CDR3 is TGCAGCGTTGAACAGGAGAACACCGGGGAGCTGTTTTTT.

Notes on this clone: An end of the junction does not agree with germline; a read error may underlie this. The chain combines TRBV7-9 with TRBJ2-1; D possibly corresponds to TRBD2 (5 bases). Germline V CDR1 and CDR2: SEHNR, FQNEAQ (reference sequence). The CDR3 runs 16 residues. CDR3 region: CSSSSGGLVLGNEQFF. CDR3 DNA sequence: TGTTCCAGCAGCAGCGGTGGGCTAGTCCTGGGCAATGAGCAGTTCTTC.

The J gene is TRBJ1-5, the V gene TRBV29-1; 8 bases match TRBD1. V lost 6 bases and J lost 6; bases outside the gene matches: 10. The CDR3 has 14 amino acids. CDR1 and CDR2 (germline): SQVTM, ANQGSEA. CDR3 residues: CSVLEQGEAQPQHF. The CDR3 DNA follows: TGCAGCGTACTAGAACAGGGGGAGGCTCAGCCCCAGCATTTT.

The chain combines TRBV15 with TRBJ2-1; 8 positions agree with TRBD2. The junction had 7 bases not matched to a gene; V was cut back by 5 bases and J by 1 base. Germline CDR1 reads LNHNV; CDR2 reads YYDKDF (reference sequence). The CDR3 sequence is 16 residues long. The CDR3: CATSLETSGSYNEQFF. CDR3 sequence (DNA): TGTGCCACCAGCCTCGAAACTAGCGGATCCTACAATGAGCAGTTCTTC. Full variable domain (missing parts from reference TRBV15 and TRBJ2-1): DAMVIQNPRYQVTQFGKPVTLSCSQTLNHNVMYWYQQKSSQAPKLLFHYYDKDFNNEADTPDNFQSRRPNTSFCFLDIRSPGLGDTAMYLCATSLETSGSYNEQFFGPGTRLTVL.

The chain links TRBV5-1 to TRBJ2-7; 12 bases fit TRBD2. The CDR3 runs 16 residues. The V and J ends lost 3 bases and 7 bases, in that order; junction bases with no gene match: 11. Germline CDR1 is SGHRS and CDR2 is YFSETQ. The CDR3 loop reads CASSSWTSGMQGEQYF. The DNA of the CDR3 is TGCGCCAGCAGCTCCTGGACTAGCGGGATGCAGGGGGAGCAGTACTTC.

J is TRBJ2-5 and V is TRBV7-2; the D gene is possibly TRBD1 (6 bases). The CDR3 has 14 amino acids. V was clipped by 5 bases and J by 7 bases, with 17 bases between them. Per germline, CDR1 SGHTA and CDR2 FQGNSA. The CDR3 loop is CASSPLGGGGTQYF. In DNA, the CDR3 is TGTGCCAGCAGCCCGTTAGGGGGTGGAGGGACCCAGTACTTC.

This chain uses TRBV13 with TRBJ1-2; TRBD1 aligns across 7 bases. Germline assignment: CDR1 PRHDT and CDR2 FYEKMQ (reference sequence). CDR3 size: 12 residues. Trimming took 5 bases from V and 6 from J; bases not matched to a gene: 3. CDR3 bases: TGTGCCAGCAGCGACGACAGGGATGGCTACACCTTC. As protein: CASSDDRDGYTF.

The chain combines TRBV14 with TRBJ2-7; unclear D gene. The V end was cut by 4 bases, the J end by 0 bases, with 7 bases between. Germline V lookup: CDR1 SGHDN, CDR2 FVKESK. CDR3 length: 13 residues. This CDR3 is CASSRSTSYEQYF. CDR3 in DNA: TGTGCCAGCAGCCGGTCTACCTCCTACGAGCAGTACTTC.

This clone is a singleton in its sample. This rearrangement joins TRBV19 to TRBJ2-5; the D gene is possibly TRBD1 (6 bases). Germline values: CDR1 LNHDA, CDR2 SQIVND (reference sequence). This CDR3 contains 13 residues. V was shortened by 7 bases and J by 4 bases, with 13 bases between the two germline ends. Here the CDR3 reads CASTRDTRETQYF. DNA for the CDR3: TGTGCCAGTACCAGGGACACTCGAGAGACCCAGTACTTC.

The rearrangement uses TRBV19 and TRBJ2-3; unclear D gene. Between the trimmed V and J ends, which lost 3 bases and 2 bases, there was a span of 6 bases. The germline gives CDR1 LNHDA, CDR2 SQIVND (reference sequence). The CDR3 is made up of 13 amino acids. The CDR3 loop reads CASSISYTDTQYF. In nucleotides, the CDR3 is TGTGCCAGTAGTATTAGCTACACAGATACGCAGTATTTT. The complete variable domain, with remaining parts taken from reference TRBV19 and TRBJ2-3, reads DGGITQSPKYLFRKEGQNVTLSCEQNLNHDAMYWYRQDPGQGLRLIYYSQIVNDFQKGDIAEGYSVSREKKESFPLTVTSAQKNPTAFYLCASSISYTDTQYFGPGTRLTVL.

The chain employs TRBV14 and TRBJ2-5; D perhaps matches TRBD2 (5 bases). V lost 0 bases and J lost 5, with 13 bases in between. This CDR3 has 15 residues. Germline V gene sequence: CDR1 SGHDN, CDR2 FVKESK. CDR3 amino acids: CASSQDELPGETQYF. The DNA of the CDR3 is TGTGCCAGCAGCCAAGATGAGTTACCGGGGGAGACCCAGTACTTC.